Detailed here is one T cell receptor (beta chain). Its target is not known. This entry comes from a study of CD8 T cells in ankylosing spondylitis. Study findings and constraints: Characteristic of ankylosing spondylitis blood, it appeared, was a TCR beta motif comprising several highly homologous variants.

The CDR3 loop spans 18 amino acids. The V gene's germline CDR1 is SGHTA and CDR2 FQGTGA. The V end was cut by 5 bases, the J end by 0 bases, with 20 bases between. TCRdb recomputed calls from the 5' RACE reads with MiXCR, one row per CDR3 protein. The repertoire consists of under 250,000 distinct CDR3 sequences, with roughly a tenth occurring once and the leading ten covering 6.8%. The material sequenced was blood, either unsorted or a sorted T cell fraction (not recorded which). The TCR originated in a male donor with ankylosing spondylitis or in good health (not recorded which). The chain couples TRBV7-3 to TRBJ1-3; no firm D call. DNA of the CDR3: TGTGCCAGCAGCAATCCCCCCGTAACTCACAACTCTGGAAACACCATATATTTT. Translation gives CASSNPPVTHNSGNTIYF.